The sequence of this T cell receptor beta chain was determined in a study of T cell changes during pregnancy in multiple sclerosis. V was cut by 1 base and J by 4 bases, with 8 bases left in between. Germline CDR1 and CDR2: LNHNV and YYDKDF (reference sequence). The CDR3 has 15 residues. Sequenced by immunoSEQ multiplex PCR; TCRdb stores in-frame clones only, minus some. The data contain about 28,000 clones, 80% to 90% of them singletons. This chain uses TRBV15 with TRBJ1-6; D gene uncertain. The material sequenced was CD4+ T cells from peripheral blood mononuclear cells, taken in the first trimester of pregnancy. This receptor was identified in a female donor in good health, enrolled as a control in a pregnancy study. The CDR3, as DNA: TGTGCCACCAGCAGAGCGTGGCCTTATAATTCACCCCTCCACTTT. Translating gives CATSRAWPYNSPLHF.